The source of this T cell receptor (beta chain) is a study of T cells in Graves' hyperthyroidism and ophthalmopathy. On the study more broadly: Peripheral blood sampling occurred at initial diagnosis, before any treatment.

Amplification yielded TCR beta CDR3 regions, with RNA transcripts as the source. The HTBI primer set drove a first-round RT-PCR of the TCR CDR3. TCRdb reprocessed the multiplex PCR reads via MiXCR and lists one record per CDR3 protein. The sample consists of 250,000 to 300,000 distinct CDR3 sequences, roughly 15% of them appearing once. Study results and caveats: Through a model of 13 V-J features, ophthalmopathy was separated from stable hyperthyroidism. In blood, most of the thyroid clonotypes expanded above 0.001 were also present.

Source material for PBMCs was over 7.5 ml fresh peripheral blood. This clonotype was counted between two and nine times. The antigen is not known. This TCR was sampled from a woman aged 40 to 49 with Graves' hyperthyroidism that later progressed to Graves' ophthalmopathy. Material: blood.

As DNA, the CDR3 is TGCGCCAGCAGTGATTTTCTAGCGGGAGTGGGGTACAATGAGCAGTTCTTC. Residues: CASSDFLAGVGYNEQFF. The chain recombines TRBV10-1 with TRBJ2-1, with TRBD2 matching 10 bases. Germline assignment: CDR1 WNHNN and CDR2 SYGVQD (reference sequence). V shed 3 bases, J shed 4 bases, and the junction held 9 bases outside the gene matches. This CDR3 comprises 17 residues.